This T cell receptor beta chain emerged from a study of cytomegalovirus exposure and HLA in healthy donors. Study-level points and caveats: V- and J-gene trimming in TCR beta was tied to a missense DCLRE1C variant by an analysis performed later. In vitro data verified three CMV-associated chains as specific for CMV antigens. In all likelihood, a cluster of highly shared sequence variants was a sequencing artifact.

The CDR3 has 15 amino acids. The V end was cut by 2 bases, the J end by 4 bases, with 15 bases between. The germline CDR1 and CDR2 sequences are SGHNT and YYREEE (reference sequence). The primer mix had 60 Vbeta and 13 Jbeta primers. Study processing details: In a later analysis, the count reached 76 million or so unique TCR beta chains, with about 12 million shared. Generated by immunoSEQ multiplex PCR, the TCRdb table keeps only in-frame clones and is missing some. That table is the source of V, J and clone size, and D and trimming were worked out from the DNA. Altogether approximately 150,000 clones are present, roughly 80% being singletons, with the ten largest covering approximately 4%. Points on this clone: No antigen is known for it.

Sequencing used PBMCs. This TCR derives from a woman between 35 and 50 years old in good health and CMV-seropositive. The chain links TRBV5-4 to TRBJ2-5; D may be TRBD1 (5 bases). CDR3 loop: CASSFLLQGGETQYF. The CDR3 DNA reads as TGTGCCAGCAGCTTCCTTCTCCAGGGTGGAGAGACCCAGTACTTC.